This is a list of T cell receptor beta chains from one sample in a study of shared T cell receptors in the human thymus. Assay used: immunoSEQ multiplex PCR; TCRdb lists only in-frame clones, some missing. The sample holds hundreds of thousands of clones, roughly 90% seen once. The same data also went into a second study, on human thymus T cells.

The sequenced sample consisted of thymocytes. These receptors were collected from a boy under two years old with a congenital heart defect. Each CDR3 is given with its conserved first and last residue. The D gene is left open where the match is weak. The size of a clone is reported for some rows only, either as once, few or many, or as a class for expanded clones.

CDR3 length: 15; clone size: .; D gene: .; J gene: TRBJ2-7; V gene: TRBV6-1; CDR3 DNA: TGTGCCAGCAGTGACAGGGCGGGAACCTCCTACGAGCAGTACTTC; CDR3 protein: CASSDRAGTSYEQYF
CDR3 length: 17; clone size: .; D gene: .; J gene: TRBJ2-7; V gene: TRBV7-2; CDR3 DNA: TGTGCCAGCAGCTTATCGTGCCGTATGGACAAAATTAACGAGCAGTACTTC; CDR3 protein: CASSLSCRMDKINEQYF
CDR3 length: 13; clone size: .; D gene: .; J gene: TRBJ1-2; V gene: TRBV29-1; CDR3 DNA: TGCAGCGTTGATGGCGGCAGTCCGGTCGGCTACACCTTC; CDR3 protein: CSVDGGSPVGYTF
CDR3 length: 18; clone size: .; D gene: TRBD2; J gene: TRBJ2-2; V gene: TRBV9; CDR3 DNA: TGTGCCAGCAGCGTAGAAAACGACATCCGTCGGGAGGGCGGGGAGCTGTTTTTT; CDR3 protein: CASSVENDIRREGGELFF
CDR3 length: 18; clone size: .; D gene: .; J gene: TRBJ2-7; V gene: TRBV12-5; CDR3 DNA: TGTGCTAGTGGTTTCCCACTAGATCCGACGGGAGACCGCCACGAGCAGTACTTC; CDR3 protein: CASGFPLDPTGDRHEQYF
CDR3 length: 14; clone size: .; D gene: TRBD1; J gene: TRBJ2-7; V gene: TRBV7-8; CDR3 DNA: TGTGCCAGCAGCCACGGACAGGGTCCCCACGAGCAGTACTTC; CDR3 protein: CASSHGQGPHEQYF
CDR3 length: 12; clone size: .; D gene: .; J gene: TRBJ2-7; V gene: TRBV11-2; CDR3 DNA: TGTGCCAGCAGCCGTACCAACGAGGGTCAGTACTTC; CDR3 protein: CASSRTNEGQYF
CDR3 length: 11; clone size: few; D gene: .; J gene: TRBJ2-7; V gene: TRBV5-5; CDR3 DNA: TGTGCCAGCAGCTCTGTGTACGAGCAGTACTTC; CDR3 protein: CASSSVYEQYF
CDR3 length: 17; clone size: .; D gene: TRBD1; J gene: TRBJ2-7; V gene: TRBV7-6; CDR3 DNA: TGTGCCAGCAGCTCTCGTCCCGCGGGACAGGGGGCCTACGAGCAGTACTTC; CDR3 protein: CASSSRPAGQGAYEQYF
CDR3 length: 13; clone size: .; D gene: TRBD1; J gene: TRBJ2-2; V gene: TRBV6-1; CDR3 DNA: TGTGCCATAGACAGGGAACTGACCGGGGAGCTGTTTTTT; CDR3 protein: CAIDRELTGELFF
CDR3 length: 14; clone size: .; D gene: .; J gene: TRBJ1-1; V gene: TRBV7-2; CDR3 DNA: TGTGCCAGCAGCTTCGGATTCCCGAGGACTGAAGCTTTCTTT; CDR3 protein: CASSFGFPRTEAFF
CDR3 length: 19; clone size: .; D gene: TRBD2; J gene: TRBJ2-4; V gene: TRBV19; CDR3 DNA: TGTGCCAGTAGTACTAGACTAGCGGGAGAGGGGGTAGCCAAAAACATTCAGTACTTC; CDR3 protein: CASSTRLAGEGVAKNIQYF
CDR3 length: 18; clone size: .; D gene: .; J gene: TRBJ1-3; V gene: TRBV6-1; CDR3 DNA: TGTGCCAGCAGTGATAGGGCAGGGGATCGTAGTTCTGGAAACACCATATATTTT; CDR3 protein: CASSDRAGDRSSGNTIYF
CDR3 length: 12; clone size: .; D gene: .; J gene: TRBJ2-7; V gene: TRBV5-6; CDR3 DNA: TGTGCCAGCAGCTTGCCAGGGATCGAGCAGTACTTC; CDR3 protein: CASSLPGIEQYF
CDR3 length: 12; clone size: .; D gene: .; J gene: TRBJ1-5; V gene: TRBV27; CDR3 DNA: TGTGCCAGCAGGCAGGCAGGTCAGCCCCAGCATTTT; CDR3 protein: CASRQAGQPQHF
CDR3 length: 16; clone size: .; D gene: .; J gene: TRBJ2-2; V gene: TRBV28; CDR3 DNA: TGTGCCAGCAGTAACTCAACAGGGCAACACACCGGGGAGCTGTTTTTT; CDR3 protein: CASSNSTGQHTGELFF